Listed here are 9 T cell receptor beta chains from one sample, sequenced in a study of CD8+ T cells in alopecia areata (dated by TCRdb to between 2018 and 2020). The library was generated by the immunoSEQ multiplex PCR assay. RNA was extracted from all samples and reverse transcribed into cDNA, which served as template for TCR sequencing. As stored in TCRdb, this immuneACCESS dataset retains in-frame rearrangements with V and J assigned. A fraction of the clones does not appear; measured against another copy, unresolved V genes explain less than half of the discrepancy, and the remainder lacks a known reason. This sample comprises 150,000 to 200,000 clones, approximately 57% of them detected only once. Of the sample, approximately 0.97% is held by the ten largest clones. This specimen's time point label, per the study, means: about 25 weeks on oral tofacitinib. The sample's treatment or condition label is to be understood as: oral pan-JAK inhibitor, 5-10 mg twice daily.

Sequenced material: CD4+ T cells sorted from blood, taken at week 24, from a patient treated with tofacitinib. All receptors come from a human donor with alopecia areata.

The gene calls are TRBV2 and TRBJ2-7, with D possibly being TRBD2 (5 bases). The germline gives CDR1 SNHLY, CDR2 FYNNEI. The CDR3 runs to 14 residues. Trimming shortened V by 2 bases and J by 3 bases, and 11 bases separated the two germline ends. The CDR3 here is CASSEFPAGYEQYF. The CDR3 DNA is TGTGCCAGCAGTGAATTCCCTGCGGGCTACGAGCAGTACTTC.

The table lists this clone with a few counts. The sample has other DNA sequences that encode this CDR3 too. The J gene is TRBJ1-1, the V gene TRBV30; no firm D call. CDR1 is GTSNPN, CDR2 SVGIG, per germline (reference sequence). The CDR3 loop spans 11 amino acids. Trimming removed 2 bases at V and 3 bases at J, with 4 bases between. The CDR3 bases are TGTGCCTGGAGTAGGGACACTGAAGCTTTCTTT. Encoded protein: CAWSRDTEAFF.

The rearrangement links TRBV29-1 to TRBJ1-1; no clear D. From germline, CDR1 is SQVTM and CDR2 ANQGSEA. Trimming stripped 4 bases from V and 0 bases from J, with 21 bases between. The CDR3 contains 17 residues. CDR3 DNA: TGCAGCGTTGTTGGGCACCGAAAAAGCAACATGAACACTGAAGCTTTCTTT. This gives the protein CSVVGHRKSNMNTEAFF.

For this clone: It may be a read error: a sequence one base away is much more abundant. The chain carries TRBV7-3 and TRBJ2-6, with D perhaps matching TRBD1 (5 bases). The germline CDR1 and CDR2 sequences are SGHTA and FQGTGA. CDR3 length: 15 residues. Deletions cut 5 bases from V and 0 bases from J, with 8 bases between. CDR3 nucleotide sequence: TGTGCCAGCAGCCCCAGGGTCTCTGGGGCCAACGTCCTGACTTTC. Its translation: CASSPRVSGANVLTF. Full variable domain (remainder filled in from reference TRBV7-3 and TRBJ2-6): GAGVSQTPSNKVTEKGKYVELRCDPISGHTALYWYRQSLGQGPEFLIYFQGTGAADDSGLPNDRFFAVRPEGSVSTLKIQRTERGDSAVYLCASSPRVSGANVLTFGAGSRLTVL.

This clone was seen a handful of times. This chain links TRBV25-1 with TRBJ1-4; 7 bases match TRBD1. The V and J ends lost 4 bases and 7 bases, in that order; junction bases with no gene match: 9. Germline V lookup: CDR1 MGHDK, CDR2 SYGVNS. This CDR3 contains 15 residues. CDR3: CASSAARGAGEKLFF. The CDR3 region has the DNA TGTGCCAGCAGTGCCGCCAGGGGGGCTGGTGAAAAACTGTTTTTT.

The chain couples TRBV9 to TRBJ1-2; 12 nucleotides line up with TRBD1. Germline trimming cut 3 bases from V and 8 bases from J; bases unmatched to any gene: 5. The CDR3 contains 14 residues. Germline CDR1 and CDR2: SGDLS and YYNGEE. The CDR3: CASSATGTGGGYTF. CDR3 DNA: TGTGCCAGCAGCGCAACCGGGACAGGGGGCGGCTACACCTTC.

This clone was seen only a few times. The chain combines TRBV2 with TRBJ2-7; no clear D gene. V shed 1 base and J shed 6 bases, with 7 bases lying between them. Germline CDR1 reads SNHLY; CDR2 reads FYNNEI. There are 12 residues in the CDR3. The CDR3 here is CASSEGPREQYF. The CDR3 DNA is TGTGCCAGCAGTGAAGGCCCTCGCGAGCAGTACTTC. Based on the CDR3 plus reference TRBV2 and TRBJ2-7, the full variable domain is EPEVTQTPSHQVTQMGQEVILRCVPISNHLYFYWYRQILGQKVEFLVSFYNNEISEKSEIFDDQFSVERPDGSNFTLKIRSTKLEDSAMYFCASSEGPREQYFGPGTRLTVT.

This clone has a handful of counts. This chain uses TRBV7-8 with TRBJ1-1; weak D call: TRBD1 (5 bases). Germline V gene lookup returns CDR1 SGHVS and CDR2 FQNEAQ. Trimming took 1 base from V and 1 from J, leaving 10 bases between them. The CDR3 has 15 amino acids. This CDR3 reads CASSLVVGRNTEAFF. CDR3 DNA sequence: TGTGCCAGCAGCTTAGTTGTGGGGCGGAACACTGAAGCTTTCTTT.

This rearrangement joins TRBV6-6 to TRBJ1-2, with a tentative D call TRBD1 (6 bases). Trimming pared 5 bases from V and 4 bases from J, leaving 17 bases between. CDR3 length equals 15 residues. The germline CDR1 and CDR2 sequences are MNHNY and SVGAGI (reference sequence). CDR3 residues: CASSAKGDPVYGYTF. Written as DNA, the CDR3 is TGTGCCAGCAGTGCGAAGGGGGATCCGGTCTATGGCTACACCTTC.